This T cell receptor beta chain was recorded in a study of T-cell reconstitution after alpha-beta-depleted transplantation in children. The study, taken as a whole, reports: Most T-cell counts and diversity one year after the transplant came from T cells that were newly produced.

CDR3 length: 13 residues. The V and J ends lost 7 bases and 3 bases respectively, with 12 bases between them. A TCRbeta library incorporating unique molecular identifiers was prepared. TCRdb reanalysed the PCR reads using MiXCR and keeps one entry per CDR3 protein. The sample consists of hundreds of thousands of distinct CDR3 sequences, around 14% of them appearing once. This clonotype was seen repeatedly, ten times or more. Its antigen is undetermined. This chain links TRBV12-3 or TRBV12-4 with TRBJ2-5; D is unclear. The TCR originated in a girl aged 2 to 10 with congenital amegakaryocytic thrombocytopenia, due to receive a stem cell transplant. Material: PBMCs, obtained before TCRalphabeta/CD19-depleted stem cell transplant. The CDR3 region is CASKETLEETQYF. The CDR3 bases are TGTGCCAGCAAGGAGACCCTTGAAGAGACCCAGTACTTC.